This entry lists 32 T cell receptor beta chains sequenced from one sample in a study of tumor and adjacent non-tumor tissue in lung cancer. RNA was extracted from bulk tissue without any cell sorting. Distant lung tissue was collected more than 3 cm away from the tumor edge. The library came from three nested PCR rounds adapted from ARM-PCR protocols. One entry per CDR3 protein, called by TCRdb with MiXCR from the multiplex PCR reads. The sample consists of 100,000 or so distinct CDR3 sequences, about 80% of them appearing once. Sequencing input: distant non-tumor lung tissue. These receptors all come from a man aged 60-69 years with small cell lung cancer.

This clonotype was recorded once. One end of the junction is discordant with germline, which a read error may explain. V is TRBV30 and J is TRBJ2-5; perhaps TRBD1 as D (6 bases). The length of the CDR3 is 15 residues. CDR1 is GTSNPN and CDR2 is SVGIG in the germline V gene (reference sequence). This CDR3 reads CASVGRGMLGESQYF. The CDR3 DNA reads as TGTGCCTCTGTGGGAAGGGGGATGCTAGGAGAGAGCCAGTACTTC. Full variable domain (remainder filled in from reference TRBV30 and TRBJ2-5): SQTIHQWPATLVQPVGSPLSLECTVEGTSNPNLYWYRQAAGRGLQLLFYSVGIGQISSEVPQNLSASRPQDRQFILSSKKLLLSDSGFYLCASVGRGMLGESQYFGPGTRLLVL.

Many counts were recorded for this clonotype. V usage is TRBV5-5 and J usage is TRBJ2-3; 8 nucleotides agree with TRBD2. CDR3 size: 15 residues. V lost 2 bases, J lost 1 base, and 3 bases stayed unmatched. CDR1 SGHKS and CDR2 YYEKEE come from the germline V gene (reference sequence). The DNA for the CDR3 is TGTGCCAGCAGCTTTAGCGGGATTGGCACAGATACGCAGTATTTT. Encoded protein: CASSFSGIGTDTQYF.

This clonotype was seen once. This is likely a read error, given that the CDR3 carries no conserved phenylalanine or tryptophan at its end. Because the CDR3's place on the DNA is in doubt, the DNA is left out and the CDR3 is given as listed by TCRdb. The V and J genes are TRBV12-3 or TRBV12-4 and TRBJ2-1; the D call TRBD1 from the table was never checked on the DNA. Counting both end residues, the CDR3 totals 14 amino acids. CDR3 residues: CASSLNRGSNEQLI.

This clonotype was observed many times. The chain carries TRBV5-1 and TRBJ2-7; D unresolved. The germline gives CDR1 SGHRS, CDR2 YFSETQ. The CDR3 consists of 14 residues. Between the trimmed V and J ends, which lost 0 bases and 0 bases, there was a span of 7 bases. The CDR3 loop reads CASSLAARSYEQYF. CDR3 DNA: TGCGCCAGCAGCTTGGCCGCTCGCTCCTACGAGCAGTACTTC.

With regard to this clonotype: Sequence at one end of the junction differs from germline and may be a read error. The chain combines TRBV4-1 with TRBJ2-1; 13 nucleotides line up with TRBD2. This CDR3 is built from 18 residues. CDR1 MGHRA and CDR2 YSYEKL come from the germline V gene. This chain's CDR3 is CASSQVSWGLAGNNGQFF. The CDR3 DNA is TGTGCCAGCAGCCAAGTAAGCTGGGGACTAGCGGGAAACAATGGGCAGTTCTTC.

This clonotype appeared a single time. For the CDR3, the DNA is TGTGCCAGCAGCCGAGGAGGGGCGGGGGGTCAAGAGACCCAGTACTTC. This gives the protein CASSRGGAGGQETQYF. V usage is TRBV4-2 and J usage is TRBJ2-5; 8 bases are a match to TRBD2. V lost 4 bases to trimming and J lost 2 bases; unmatched junction nucleotides: 9. The CDR3 contains 16 residues. Germline CDR1 reads LGHNA; CDR2 reads YNFKEQ.

Comment on this clonotype: The junction shows a germline mismatch at one end, possibly a read error. This chain connects TRBV4-1 to TRBJ2-1; 10 positions agree with TRBD2. The CDR3 is 17 residues long. Per germline, CDR1 MGHRA and CDR2 YSYEKL. CDR3 protein: CASNQEASGSSYNEQFF. The CDR3 nucleotides read TGCGCCAGCAACCAAGAGGCTAGCGGGAGTTCCTACAATGAGCAGTTCTTT.

This rearrangement joins TRBV5-4 to TRBJ2-3, with D perhaps TRBD2 (5 bases). Per germline, CDR1 SGHNT and CDR2 YYREEE (reference sequence). This CDR3 has 15 amino acids. V was trimmed by 1 base and J by 5 bases, leaving 14 bases between them. CDR3 in DNA: TGTGCCAGCAGCTTGAAACGGGTGGGAGAAGATACGCAGTATTTT. Its protein is CASSLKRVGEDTQYF.

About this clonotype: A much larger clone differs by one base, so this may be a read error. This sequence joins TRBV30 and TRBJ2-1; 8 nucleotides agree with TRBD2. CDR3 length: 14 amino acids. The germline gives CDR1 GTSNPN, CDR2 SVGIG (reference sequence). The CDR3 DNA sequence: TGTGCCTATTCGAGCGGGAGCTCCTACAATGATCAGTTCTTC. It translates to CAYSSGSSYNDQFF.

This clonotype appeared a few times. A much bigger clone sits one base away, suggesting this may be a read error. The chain combines TRBV20-1 with TRBJ2-1; D tentatively reads TRBD1 or TRBD2 (5 bases each). CDR3 length: 13 amino acids. CDR1 is DFQATT and CDR2 is SNEGSKA in the germline V gene (reference sequence). CDR3 sequence: CSARGESYNDQFF. In DNA, the CDR3 is TGCAGTGCTAGGGGGGAGAGTTACAATGATCAGTTCTTC.

This clonotype was seen a handful of times. This clone may be a read error of a much larger clone one base away. The chain carries TRBV20-1 and TRBJ1-2; 8 bases align to TRBD1. The length of the CDR3 is 15 residues. V gave up 0 bases and J gave up 4 bases; unmatched junction bases: 7. From germline, CDR1 is DFQATT and CDR2 SNEGSKA (reference sequence). CDR3 DNA: TGCAGTGCTAGAGATGACAGGGGATTAGGCTATGGCTACACCTTC. Its translation: CSARDDRGLGYGYTF.

This clonotype has more than one count but fewer than ten. A junction end diverges from the germline sequence, so it may reflect a read error. The V call is TRBV20-1, the J call TRBJ2-1; D unresolved. The germline gives CDR1 DFQATT, CDR2 SNEGSKA (reference sequence). The CDR3 covers 13 residues. CDR3 nucleotides: TGTGGTGCTAGAGGACCAGTACAGAATGAGCAGTTCTTC. Encoded protein: CGARGPVQNEQFF.

The chain links TRBV4-2 to TRBJ2-3, with 7 bases lining up with TRBD2. Germline V gene sequence: CDR1 LGHNA, CDR2 YNFKEQ. V lost 5 bases to trimming and J lost 3 bases; unmatched junction nucleotides: 14. The CDR3 consists of 17 residues. Here the CDR3 reads CASSWDPNGEGTDTQYF. The CDR3 DNA sequence: TGTGCCAGCAGCTGGGACCCAAACGGGGAGGGGACAGATACGCAGTATTTT.

Points on this clonotype: Its ends do not fully match the called genes, so a read error is possible. As DNA, the CDR3 is TGTGCCAGTAGCATAGGAGGACAGGGTCGGAATGAGCACTTCTTC. Residues: CASSIGGQGRNEHFF. V usage is TRBV11-2 and J usage is TRBJ2-1, with 8 nucleotides matching TRBD1. CDR1 is SGHAT, CDR2 FQNNGV, per germline. The CDR3 loop spans 15 amino acids.

Comment on this clonotype: One end of the junction is discordant with germline, which a read error may explain. The rearrangement joins TRBV11-3 to TRBJ2-2; D is perhaps TRBD2 (6 bases). The CDR3 consists of 15 residues. In germline, CDR1 is SGHNT, CDR2 YENEEA. CDR3 in DNA: TGTGCCAGCAGCTTAGTAGTCTCTTCAGGAGGGGAGCTGTTATTT. Translation: CASSLVVSSGGELLF.

On this clonotype: Mismatch with germline at one junction end may stem from a read error. This chain joins TRBV7-8 and TRBJ2-3, with TRBD2 matching over 8 bases. CDR3 size: 16 residues. Per the germline V gene, CDR1 is SGHVS and CDR2 is FQNEAQ. CDR3 bases: TGTGCCAGCAGCTTAGGGGTCAGCGGGAGCGCAGATACACAGTATTTT. This translates into CASSLGVSGSADTQYF. The full variable domain, completed using reference TRBV7-8 and TRBJ2-3, is GAGVSQSPRYKVAKRGQDVALRCDPISGHVSLFWYQQALGQGPEFLTYFQNEAQLDKSGLPSDRFFAERPEGSVSTLKIQRTQQEDSAVYLCASSLGVSGSADTQYFGPGTRLTVL.

This clonotype was detected many times. The chain joins TRBV12-3 or TRBV12-4 to TRBJ2-7; no firm D call. Trimming removed 5 bases at V and 6 bases at J, with 11 bases between. The CDR3 is 12 amino acids. The chain's CDR3 is CASSPLRGEQYF. CDR3 sequence (DNA): TGTGCCAGCAGTCCCCTTCGTGGCGAGCAGTACTTC.

Concerning this clonotype itself: A read error may account for a junction end that differs from germline. The DNA of the CDR3 is TGTGTCAGCGGAGACTCAAGAGCAGATACGCAGTATTTT. Protein sequence: CVSGDSRADTQYF. This chain connects TRBV10-2 to TRBJ2-3; possible D gene TRBD2, 5 bases. The CDR3 covers 13 residues. Germline CDR1 and CDR2: WSHSY and SAAADI.

A note on this clonotype: One end of the junction varies from germline; a read error may be responsible. V gene TRBV6-6 combines with J gene TRBJ1-4; D ambiguous. CDR3 size: 16 residues. In germline, CDR1 is MNHNY, CDR2 SVGAGI (reference sequence). CDR3 DNA sequence: TGTGTCAGCAGTCCAATCGGACTGCCGCTTAATGAAAAACTGTTTTTT. It yields the protein CVSSPIGLPLNEKLFF.

In regard to this clonotype: At one of its ends the junction is not consistent with the germline gene, which may arise from a read error. V is TRBV6-5 and J is TRBJ2-1; TRBD1 matches at 7 bases. Per the germline V gene, CDR1 is MNHEY and CDR2 is SVGAGI. This CDR3 spans 16 amino acids. The CDR3 loop reads CASCYWSQGVFNEQFF. In DNA, the CDR3 is TGTGCCAGCTGTTACTGGAGTCAGGGGGTCTTTAATGAGCAGTTCTTC.

As to this clonotype: The junction and the germline gene differ at one end; a read error may be behind it. The genes are TRBV11-2 and TRBJ2-2, with D maybe TRBD2 (5 bases). The CDR3 has 14 residues. Germline V lookup: CDR1 SGHAT, CDR2 FQNNGV. DNA of the CDR3: TGTGCCAGCCACGGGATAGGGAACACCGGAGAGCTGTTTTTT. This sequence encodes CASHGIGNTGELFF.

Of note for this clonotype: The CDR3 ends on some other residue instead of the conserved phenylalanine or tryptophan, so this is likely a read error. The DNA is left out, because the CDR3 cannot be placed on it with certainty; the CDR3 is given as TCRdb lists it. The gene calls are TRBV4-1 and TRBJ1-2. The V gene's germline CDR1 is MGHRA and CDR2 YSYEKL. From its first to its last residue, the CDR3 has 15 amino acids. CDR3 region: CASSRGESDSYGHTL.

This clonotype occurred many times. V usage is TRBV20-1 and J usage is TRBJ2-3; D remains ambiguous. The CDR3 has 13 residues. The V gene's germline CDR1 is DFQATT and CDR2 SNEGSKA (reference sequence). Deletions cut 5 bases from V and 8 bases from J, with 17 bases between. The CDR3 region is CSAARGPDSTQYF. The CDR3 DNA follows: TGCAGTGCTGCTCGTGGGCCCGATTCTACGCAGTATTTT.

This clonotype has only one observation. Sequence at one end of the junction differs from germline and may be a read error. The chain recombines TRBV5-1 with TRBJ2-7, with 7 bases lining up with TRBD1. The germline CDR1 and CDR2 sequences are SGHRS and YFSETQ. This CDR3 has 12 residues. CDR3 sequence: CTSSPDRDEQYF. DNA for the CDR3: TGCACCAGCAGCCCTGACAGGGACGAGCAGTACTTC.

The chain joins TRBV29-1 to TRBJ2-7; unclear D gene. This CDR3 spans 14 amino acids. Germline V gene sequence: CDR1 SQVTM, CDR2 ANQGSEA. The germline V and J ends were trimmed by 3 bases and 3 bases, with 15 bases remaining between them. The CDR3 bases are TGCAGCGTTGATGGCAGGAGCGCCTACTACGAGCAGTACTTC. As protein: CSVDGRSAYYEQYF.

Remarks on this clonotype: A much larger clonotype is one base distant, so this may be a read error. This chain links TRBV4-1 with TRBJ2-3; maybe TRBD1 (5 bases). Germline values: CDR1 MGHRA, CDR2 YSYEKL. This CDR3 is 17 amino acids long. Trimming shortened V by 0 bases and J by 5 bases, and 18 bases separated the two germline ends. This CDR3 is CASSQDTMVQGRDTQYF. The CDR3 bases are TGCGCCAGCAGCCAAGATACGATGGTCCAGGGAAGAGATACGCAGTATTTT.

This chain uses TRBV6-6 with TRBJ2-7; no clear D. This CDR3 spans 12 amino acids. Per germline, CDR1 MNHNY and CDR2 SVGAGI (reference sequence). V shed 6 bases and J shed 6 bases, with 12 bases lying between them. The CDR3 sequence: CASSYTSSEQYF. DNA for the CDR3: TGTGCCAGCAGCTACACCAGTAGCGAGCAGTACTTC.

Comment on this clonotype: At one of its ends the junction is not consistent with the germline gene, which may arise from a read error. The rearrangement uses TRBV29-1 and TRBJ2-1; D is possibly TRBD2 (5 bases). The CDR3 spans 10 residues. Germline values: CDR1 SQVTM, CDR2 ANQGSEA. In DNA, the CDR3 is TGTAGCGTTGCGGGCAATGAGCAGTTTTTC. This translates into CSVAGNEQFF.

Concerning this clonotype: This sequence may be a read error, since a much larger clone differs from it by one base. This rearrangement joins TRBV5-1 to TRBJ2-1; TRBD2 is a possible D gene (6 bases). V was clipped by 4 bases and J by 0 bases, with 11 bases between them. The CDR3 is 15 amino acids. From germline, CDR1 is SGHRS and CDR2 YFSETQ. For the CDR3, the DNA is TGCGCCAGCAGCGAACGGGGAGGCTCCTACAATGAGCAGTTCTTC. Encoded protein: CASSERGGSYNEQFF.

This clonotype was detected once. A single base separates this from a much larger clone, so it may be a read error. The chain uses TRBV24-1 and TRBJ2-3; D call uncertain. This CDR3 comprises 13 residues. Germline values: CDR1 KGHDR, CDR2 SFDVKD. The V end lost 0 bases, the J end lost 4 bases, and 4 bases lay between the germline ends. The CDR3 nucleotides read TGTGCCACCAGTGATTTGATAGCAGATACGCAGTATTTT. Its translation is CATSDLIADTQYF.

To note about this clonotype: A much bigger clone sits one base away, suggesting this may be a read error. A read error is likely, as this CDR3 ends without the conserved phenylalanine or tryptophan. The chain joins TRBV5-1 to TRBJ2-7; D gene uncertain. Trimming removed 4 bases from V and 0 bases from J, with 2 bases in between. CDR3 size: 11 residues. CDR1 is SGHRS and CDR2 is YFSETQ in the germline V gene. CDR3 sequence reads: CASSISYEQYY. The DNA for the CDR3 is TGCGCCAGCAGCATCTCCTACGAGCAGTACTAC.

In the case of this clonotype: One base away lies a much larger clone, so this may be a sequencing read error. This is likely a read error, given that the CDR3 carries no conserved phenylalanine or tryptophan at its end. J is TRBJ2-4 and V is TRBV30, with 8 bases matching TRBD1. Trimming at V came to 4 bases and at J to 6 bases, leaving 5 bases not matched to a gene. Germline V gene lookup returns CDR1 GTSNPN and CDR2 SVGIG (reference sequence). The CDR3 sequence is 13 residues long. The CDR3 DNA sequence: TGTGCCTGGACGAACAGGGGGACAAACATTCAGTACTAC. Translated, it gives CAWTNRGTNIQYY.